The clone carrying this T cell receptor beta chain was found once. The record originates from a study of blood T cell repertoires in COVID-19. Overall study context: The study counted Cohort 3 donors as recovered given two negative PCRs, clearance, or symptom resolution.

As processed by the authors: Reference gene primer amplification gave estimated nucleated cell counts. Sequenced by immunoSEQ multiplex PCR; TCRdb stores in-frame clones only, minus some. That table is the source of V, J and clone size, and D and trimming were worked out from the DNA. The table shows over 200,000 clones, with around 85% occurring only once. CDR1 MNHEY and CDR2 SVGAGI come from the germline V gene. CDR3 length: 16 residues. The junction had 10 bases not matched to a gene; V was cut back by 2 bases and J by 4 bases. The chain employs TRBV6-5 and TRBJ1-2; TRBD1 agrees at 7 bases. Sequences were obtained from PBMCs or T cells enriched from blood (not recorded which). The receptor's source is a woman aged 45-65 years in a cohort exposed to, infected with or recovered from COVID-19 (not recorded which). CDR3 nucleotides: TGTGCCAGCAGTTACGGTCTCGACAGGGCCGGCTATGGCTACACCTTC. This gives the protein CASSYGLDRAGYGYTF.